A selection of T cell receptor beta chains follows, all from one sample in a study of blood T cell repertoires in COVID-19. Repertoires were generated with immunoSEQ multiplex PCR, while TCRdb's copy carries only in-frame clones and drops some. The sample has some 220,000 clones, 70% to 85% seen once; the top ten hold 9.7%. Input material: peripheral blood. The receptors were gathered from a man in his fifties or sixties with active or convalescent COVID-19. Both conserved end residues are part of each CDR3. D genes are given only for firm matches. Clone size is shown for a subset of rows, as once, few, many or a class of expanded clone.

V gene: TRBV3-1/TRBV3-2
D gene: TRBD2
clone size: .
J gene: TRBJ2-7
CDR3 protein: CASSPGTRSFEQYF
CDR3 DNA: TGTGCCAGCAGCCCGGGGACTAGAAGTTTCGAGCAGTACTTC

V gene: TRBV11-2
D gene: .
clone size: .
J gene: TRBJ1-1
CDR3 protein: CASSLAGTLGAFF
CDR3 DNA: TGTGCCAGCAGCTTAGCTGGGACTCTCGGGGCTTTCTTT

V gene: TRBV5-5
D gene: .
clone size: .
J gene: TRBJ1-2
CDR3 protein: CASSLGGSDYGYTF
CDR3 DNA: TGTGCCAGCAGCTTGGGTGGAAGCGACTATGGCTACACCTTC

V gene: TRBV14
D gene: TRBD2
clone size: .
J gene: TRBJ2-1
CDR3 protein: CASSQVLAGNNEQFF
CDR3 DNA: TGTGCCAGCAGCCAAGTGCTAGCGGGTAACAATGAGCAGTTCTTC

V gene: TRBV9
D gene: .
clone size: .
J gene: TRBJ2-1
CDR3 protein: CASSPRLSSYNEQFF
CDR3 DNA: TGTGCCAGCAGCCCCAGACTATCCTCCTACAATGAGCAGTTCTTC

V gene: TRBV5-6
D gene: .
clone size: .
J gene: TRBJ2-3
CDR3 protein: CASSLEDRDTQYF
CDR3 DNA: TGTGCCAGCAGCTTGGAGGACAGAGATACGCAGTATTTT

V gene: TRBV3-1/TRBV3-2
D gene: .
clone size: .
J gene: TRBJ2-1
CDR3 protein: CASSQEKTGGGNEQFF
CDR3 DNA: TGTGCCAGCAGCCAAGAAAAAACAGGGGGGGGCAATGAGCAGTTCTTC

V gene: TRBV20-1
D gene: .
clone size: .
J gene: TRBJ1-1
CDR3 protein: CSAEEVTEAFF
CDR3 DNA: TGCAGTGCGGAGGAGGTGACTGAAGCTTTCTTT

V gene: TRBV7-2
D gene: TRBD1
clone size: .
J gene: TRBJ1-6
CDR3 protein: CASSSQGYNSPLHF
CDR3 DNA: TGTGCCAGCAGCTCACAGGGGTACAATTCACCCCTCCACTTT

V gene: TRBV5-8
D gene: .
clone size: .
J gene: TRBJ2-3
CDR3 protein: CASSRVDTQYF
CDR3 DNA: TGTGCCAGCAGCCGAGTTGATACGCAGTATTTT

V gene: TRBV5-1
D gene: .
clone size: .
J gene: TRBJ2-2
CDR3 protein: CASSLEVGARELFF
CDR3 DNA: TGCGCCAGCAGCTTGGAGGTGGGGGCGAGGGAGCTGTTTTTT

V gene: TRBV7-8
D gene: .
clone size: .
J gene: TRBJ2-1
CDR3 protein: CASSLLWEQFF
CDR3 DNA: TGTGCCAGCAGCCTACTATGGGAGCAGTTCTTC

V gene: TRBV4-1
D gene: .
clone size: .
J gene: TRBJ2-2
CDR3 protein: CASSQGDGQTNTGELFF
CDR3 DNA: TGCGCCAGCAGCCAAGGGGACGGACAGACGAACACCGGGGAGCTGTTTTTT

V gene: TRBV28
D gene: .
clone size: .
J gene: TRBJ2-2
CDR3 protein: CASRNKGSANTGELFF
CDR3 DNA: TGTGCCAGCAGAAATAAGGGGTCCGCGAACACCGGGGAGCTGTTTTTT

V gene: TRBV30
D gene: TRBD2
clone size: once
J gene: TRBJ2-3
CDR3 protein: CAWSYSNPGTSGPTDTQYF
CDR3 DNA: TGTGCCTGGAGTTATTCTAACCCCGGGACTAGCGGTCCCACAGATACGCAGTATTTT

V gene: TRBV7-9
D gene: .
clone size: once
J gene: TRBJ1-5
CDR3 protein: CASSPGGAPMAQHF
CDR3 DNA: TGTGCCAGCAGCCCCGGGGGAGCCCCGATGGCCCAGCATTTT

V gene: TRBV7-2
D gene: .
clone size: few
J gene: TRBJ1-1
CDR3 protein: CASSLFRTLDTEAFF
CDR3 DNA: TGTGCCAGCAGCTTATTTAGGACACTCGACACTGAAGCTTTCTTT

V gene: TRBV28
D gene: .
clone size: .
J gene: TRBJ1-6
CDR3 protein: CASTPGIGYNSPLHF
CDR3 DNA: TGTGCCAGCACCCCAGGGATTGGGTATAATTCACCCCTCCACTTT

V gene: TRBV6-5
D gene: TRBD1
clone size: .
J gene: TRBJ1-5
CDR3 protein: CASSYWDRGDQPQHF
CDR3 DNA: TGTGCCAGCAGTTACTGGGACAGGGGGGATCAGCCCCAGCATTTT

V gene: TRBV7-9
D gene: TRBD2
clone size: few
J gene: TRBJ2-7
CDR3 protein: CASSLAGSGPYEQYF
CDR3 DNA: TGTGCCAGCAGCTTAGCGGGTAGCGGGCCCTACGAGCAGTACTTC

V gene: TRBV28
D gene: .
clone size: few
J gene: TRBJ1-6
CDR3 protein: CASSVAPYHNSPLHF
CDR3 DNA: TGTGCCAGCAGCGTAGCCCCATATCACAATTCACCCCTCCACTTT

V gene: TRBV15
D gene: .
clone size: .
J gene: TRBJ2-7
CDR3 protein: CATSRDGSYLRDEQYF
CDR3 DNA: TGTGCCACCAGCAGGGACGGCTCCTATTTGAGGGACGAGCAGTACTTC

V gene: TRBV7-8
D gene: TRBD1
clone size: .
J gene: TRBJ2-5
CDR3 protein: CASSSPGTEETQYF
CDR3 DNA: TGTGCCAGCAGCTCCCCTGGGACAGAAGAGACCCAGTACTTC

V gene: TRBV27
D gene: .
clone size: .
J gene: TRBJ1-1
CDR3 protein: CASRRAFRTEAFF
CDR3 DNA: TGTGCCAGCAGGCGGGCTTTCCGGACTGAAGCTTTCTTT

V gene: TRBV11-2
D gene: .
clone size: .
J gene: TRBJ2-1
CDR3 protein: CASSPRPPDRSSYNEQFF
CDR3 DNA: TGTGCCAGCAGCCCCAGACCTCCGGACAGAAGCTCCTACAATGAGCAGTTCTTC

V gene: TRBV7-9
D gene: TRBD1
clone size: .
J gene: TRBJ1-1
CDR3 protein: CASSSRLRQGQNTEAFF
CDR3 DNA: TGTGCCAGCAGCTCCCGTTTGAGACAGGGCCAGAACACTGAAGCTTTCTTT

V gene: TRBV3-1/TRBV3-2
D gene: TRBD1
clone size: once
J gene: TRBJ1-4
CDR3 protein: CASRDRATNEKLFF
CDR3 DNA: TGTGCCAGCAGAGACAGGGCTACTAATGAAAAACTGTTTTTT

V gene: TRBV7-2
D gene: TRBD1
clone size: .
J gene: TRBJ1-2
CDR3 protein: CASSFVPGQGNYGYTF
CDR3 DNA: TGTGCCAGCAGCTTTGTCCCGGGACAGGGGAACTATGGCTACACCTTC

V gene: TRBV9
D gene: .
clone size: .
J gene: TRBJ2-6
CDR3 protein: CASSVDPYSGANVLTF
CDR3 DNA: TGTGCCAGCAGCGTAGATCCCTACTCTGGGGCCAACGTCCTGACTTTC

V gene: TRBV6-2/TRBV6-3
D gene: .
clone size: .
J gene: TRBJ1-2
CDR3 protein: CASSDYRTVIYGYTF
CDR3 DNA: TGTGCCAGCAGTGACTATCGGACAGTAATCTATGGCTACACCTTC

V gene: TRBV5-1
D gene: TRBD1
clone size: .
J gene: TRBJ2-7
CDR3 protein: CASSLEEGGAFYEQYF
CDR3 DNA: TGCGCCAGCAGCTTGGAGGAAGGGGGCGCTTTCTACGAGCAGTACTTC

V gene: TRBV4-3
D gene: .
clone size: .
J gene: TRBJ1-2
CDR3 protein: CASSQVQGDYGYTF
CDR3 DNA: TGCGCCAGCAGCCAAGTACAGGGCGACTATGGCTACACCTTC

V gene: TRBV28
D gene: .
clone size: .
J gene: TRBJ2-1
CDR3 protein: CASSLGTGDDNEQFF
CDR3 DNA: TGTGCCAGCAGTTTGGGAACCGGGGATGACAATGAGCAGTTCTTC

V gene: TRBV4-3
D gene: TRBD2
clone size: .
J gene: TRBJ2-3
CDR3 protein: CASSRSGTSGGALDTQYF
CDR3 DNA: TGCGCCAGCAGCCGTTCCGGGACTAGCGGGGGGGCACTAGATACGCAGTATTTT

V gene: TRBV5-5
D gene: TRBD1
clone size: .
J gene: TRBJ1-6
CDR3 protein: CASSFDRVTPLHF
CDR3 DNA: TGTGCCAGCAGCTTTGACAGGGTGACACCCCTCCACTTT

V gene: TRBV4-1
D gene: .
clone size: .
J gene: TRBJ2-7
CDR3 protein: CASSPRDTRSYEQYF
CDR3 DNA: TGCGCCAGCAGCCCTAGGGACACTCGCTCCTACGAGCAGTACTTC